What follows is one T cell receptor beta chain and its context. The antigen it binds to is not known. No quality values exist for individual bases; no much larger clone is one base distant. The entry originates in a study of Ad26.COV2.S vaccination and SARS-CoV-2 variants (dated by TCRdb to the early 2020s). Regarding the complete study: Vaccine-arm donors came from COV1001, a multicentre, randomized, double-blind, placebo-controlled phase I-IIa trial of Ad26.COV2.S in healthy adults. Investigators did not know the trial group allocation while performing experiments and assessing outcomes. The specificity and breadth of SARS-CoV-2-reactive T cell receptors after Ad26.COV2.S vaccination were assessed by TCRbeta repertoire sequencing. Participants in the trial were split at random into five groups of five each, receiving low-dose or high-dose Ad26.COV2.S once or twice, or else placebo on both occasions. Ad26.COV2.S was administered intramuscularly at a dose of 5x10^10 or 1x10^11 viral particles, either as one shot or as two shots given 56 days apart. The TCR-sequenced set comprised approximately 32 samples: some 20 Ad26.COV2.S vaccine recipients, 5 placebo recipients and 8 SARS-CoV-2 convalescent individuals. Paper-wide results and their limitations: Vaccine and placebo recipients had comparable non-spike TCR breadth, which fits with the vaccine containing only spike. After vaccination, spike-specific CD8+ and CD4+ T cell responses were reported to show substantial breadth. It was noted by the authors that total T cell responses may have been underestimated by the TCR breadth and depth analyses. The study lacked the statistical power to compare responses across vaccine doses or regimens. Spike-specific TCR breadth was higher in Ad26.COV2.S recipients than in placebo recipients (P = 0.0014).

The immunoSEQ Assay was the method used to sequence TCRbeta CDR3 regions. After extraction, genomic DNA underwent amplification by bias-controlled multiplex PCR, followed by high-throughput sequencing. The study's processing was this. To quantify the absolute abundance of each unique TCRbeta CDR3 region, sequences were collapsed and filtered. T cell fraction was estimated by normalization of TCRbeta template counts to usable DNA, with usable DNA being measured through amplification of reference genes present in all nucleated cells. Repertoire TCRs were annotated as SARS-CoV-2-specific when V gene, CDR3 amino acid sequence and J gene were exactly matched to a known reactive TCR set. The reference SARS-CoV-2 TCR set came from MIRA and was filtered for enrichment in COVID-19-positive ImmuneCODE repertoires, removing public or cross-reactive TCRs. Based on the MIRA antigens, annotated TCRs were further analysed at the level of specific ORF or position within ORF. Depth was the summed frequency of annotated unique rearrangements, while breadth was defined as annotated unique rearrangements over total unique productive rearrangements. TCR breadth was compared between groups using two-sided Wilcoxon rank-sum tests. The clones in this table, taken by TCRdb from immuneACCESS, are in-frame only. Not every clone is retained; where verified, under half of the shortfall comes from an unresolved V gene, and the cause of the rest is unknown. V and J calls and clone size follow that table, whereas D and trimming were derived from the DNA. The sample table shows about 350,000 clones, and 65% to 90% are seen once. Around 10% of the sample belongs to the ten largest clones.

The CDR3 runs 14 amino acids, cysteine and phenylalanine included. The DNA shown is the 42-base CDR3, in frame from base 1. CDR1 and CDR2 were assigned from the germline V gene as SGHVT and SQSDAQ. Germline trimming amounts to 1 base on V and 10 bases on J, with 7 as the count of junction bases outside the gene matches. The treatment or condition tag for this specimen amounts to: around 19 received Ad26.COV2.S at low or high dose, single or two shots; about 5 received placebo; per-sample allocation not given. For vaccine and placebo recipients, repertoires were sequenced using samples collected on day 63 after the first injection. In Cohort 1b, around 23 adults aged 18-55 years were enrolled at a single site in Boston, USA, between 29 July and 7 August 2020. Ad26.COV2.S was a replication-incompetent adenovirus type 26 vector expressing a prefusion-stabilized SARS-CoV-2 spike protein from the original Wuhan strain.

The chain uses TRBV7-4 and TRBJ2-3; TRBD2 agrees with 8 junctional bases. The TCR comes from a person between 18 and 65 years old who received the Ad26.COV2.S COVID-19 vaccine or a placebo. The sequences come from peripheral blood, collected in a trial of Ad26.COV2.S vaccine versus placebo. The encoded CDR3 is CASSLGISGNSQYF. The nucleotide sequence reads TGTGCCAGCAGCTTAGGCATTAGCGGGAACTCGCAGTATTTT.